Each of the 27 T cell receptor beta chains below was sequenced from the same sample in a study of shared clonotypes between healthy human individuals. It was CD45RO-negative cells, positively selected for CCR7, that made up naive CD8 cells, with terminally differentiated effector memory CD45RA+ cells excluded. TCRdb's table, derived via immunoSEQ multiplex PCR, lists solely in-frame clones and lacks some. Of hundreds of thousands of clones in the sample, around 95% were seen once. Sequenced sample: naive CD8+ T cells sorted from blood. Every receptor here comes from a woman aged 25 to 39 in good health.

The rearrangement uses TRBV29-1 and TRBJ2-1, with 7 bases fitting TRBD2. The V segment lost 2 bases and the J segment 3 bases; nucleotides outside the gene matches: 7. Germline V lookup: CDR1 SQVTM, CDR2 ANQGSEA. This CDR3 is built from 15 residues. CDR3: CSVEPLRGSYNEQFF. For the CDR3, the DNA is TGCAGCGTTGAACCCCTACGCGGGAGCTACAATGAGCAGTTCTTC.

This chain joins TRBV7-3 and TRBJ2-3, with a tentative D call TRBD1 (5 bases). Germline lookup yields CDR1 SGHTA and CDR2 FQGTGA. V was pared by 5 bases and J by 7 bases, with 16 bases between. The CDR3 length is 14 residues. The CDR3 protein is CASSPSPRTNTQYF. CDR3 sequence (DNA): TGTGCCAGCAGCCCGAGCCCTAGGACAAATACGCAGTATTTT.

This chain connects TRBV21-1 to TRBJ2-3; TRBD2, the D gene given by the table, was not confirmed from the DNA. TRBV21-1 is assigned pseudogene status. CDR3 size: 13 residues. The CDR3 loop is CAGAGGRPDTQYF. CDR3 DNA sequence: TGTGCCGGAGCGGGAGGCCGGCCAGATACGCAGTATTTT.

This clone was seen once. The J gene is TRBJ2-5, the V gene TRBV7-9, with D possibly matching TRBD1 (6 bases). CDR3 length: 15 amino acids. With 6 bases removed from V and 5 bases from J, the gap between germline ends came to 19 bases. Germline V gives CDR1 SEHNR, CDR2 FQNEAQ (reference sequence). The CDR3 nucleotides are TGTGCCAGCAGGGGGGAGACAGGTCGGGTGGAGACCCAGTACTTC. Its protein is CASRGETGRVETQYF.

This chain joins TRBV5-6 and TRBJ2-5; D is perhaps TRBD1 (5 bases). The germline V gene has CDR1 SGHDT and CDR2 YYEEEE. This CDR3 has 13 amino acids. V was shortened by 3 bases and J by 1 base, with 7 bases between the two germline ends. Written as DNA, the CDR3 is TGTGCCAGCAGCTATGACAGCCAAGAGACCCAGTACTTC. As protein: CASSYDSQETQYF.

The rearrangement joins TRBV28 to TRBJ2-7; the D is unclear. The V gene's germline CDR1 is MDHEN and CDR2 SYDVKM. Deletions cut 4 bases from V and 1 base from J, with 14 bases between. The CDR3 runs to 15 residues. The CDR3 sequence: CASSSQRLLSYEQYF. The CDR3 coding sequence is TGTGCCAGCAGTTCCCAGCGACTCTTGTCCTACGAGCAGTACTTC. Variable domain in full (rest from reference TRBV28 and TRBJ2-7): DVKVTQSSRYLVKRTGEKVFLECVQDMDHENMFWYRQDPGLGLRLIYFSYDVKMKEKGDIPEGYSVSREKKERFSLILESASTNQTSMYLCASSSQRLLSYEQYFGPGTRLTVT.

The gene calls are TRBV11-2 and TRBJ2-1; D is uncertain. The CDR3 has 15 amino acids. With 5 bases removed from V and 0 bases from J, the gap between germline ends came to 11 bases. Germline values: CDR1 SGHAT, CDR2 FQNNGV. The CDR3: CASSPGISSYNEQFF. The CDR3 nucleotides are TGTGCCAGCAGCCCAGGAATAAGCTCCTACAATGAGCAGTTCTTC. Looking up the rest from reference TRBV11-2 and TRBJ2-1 gives the full variable domain: EAGVAQSPRYKIIEKRQSVAFWCNPISGHATLYWYQQILGQGPKLLIQFQNNGVVDDSQLPKDRFSAERLKGVDSTLKIQPAKLEDSAVYLCASSPGISSYNEQFFGPGTRLTVL.

This clone was observed once. The chain couples TRBV29-1 to TRBJ2-3, with 7 bases matching TRBD2. V shed 5 bases, J shed 3 bases, and the junction held 14 bases outside the gene matches. The CDR3 extends over 16 amino acids. The germline V gene has CDR1 SQVTM and CDR2 ANQGSEA. In nucleotides, the CDR3 is TGCAGCGTTTGTGGAGGGAGGGCCTCTACAACAGATACGCAGTATTTT. Protein: CSVCGGRASTTDTQYF.

The CDR3 spells CASTPADSIETQYF. CDR3 nucleotide sequence: TGTGCCAGCACCCCTGCCGACAGCATAGAGACCCAGTACTTC. The rearrangement links TRBV5-4 to TRBJ2-5; maybe TRBD1 (5 bases). Trimming shortened V by 6 bases and J by 4 bases, and 16 bases separated the two germline ends. Germline V gene data show CDR1 as SGHNT and CDR2 as YYREEE (reference sequence). This CDR3 contains 14 residues.

This chain links TRBV29-1 with TRBJ2-7; D gene unclear. There are 13 residues in the CDR3. Trimming left V 3 bases short and J 0 bases short, with 9 bases between. From germline, CDR1 is SQVTM and CDR2 ANQGSEA. The CDR3 sequence: CSVEMTSSYEQYF. Here the CDR3 DNA reads TGCAGCGTTGAGATGACGAGCTCCTACGAGCAGTACTTC.

This chain uses TRBV5-1 with TRBJ1-1; D call uncertain. V lost 3 bases, J lost 2 bases, and 11 bases lay in between. The CDR3 sequence is 14 residues long. The V gene's germline CDR1 is SGHRS and CDR2 YFSETQ. The CDR3 region is CASSYETGNTEAFF. For the CDR3, the DNA is TGCGCCAGCAGCTATGAGACGGGAAACACTGAAGCTTTCTTT.

This chain joins TRBV28 and TRBJ1-5; TRBD1 matches at 7 bases. Germline lookup yields CDR1 MDHEN and CDR2 SYDVKM. The CDR3 is 16 residues long. Trimming cost V 5 bases and J 2 bases; bases outside gene matches: 9. CDR3 residues: CASSPDRRSGNQPQHF. CDR3 DNA: TGTGCCAGCAGTCCGGACAGGCGATCGGGCAATCAGCCCCAGCATTTT. Variable domain in full (rest from reference TRBV28 and TRBJ1-5): DVKVTQSSRYLVKRTGEKVFLECVQDMDHENMFWYRQDPGLGLRLIYFSYDVKMKEKGDIPEGYSVSREKKERFSLILESASTNQTSMYLCASSPDRRSGNQPQHFGDGTRLSIL.

Concerning this clone: The same CDR3 is also encoded by other DNA sequences in this sample. V is TRBV27 and J is TRBJ2-7, with 11 bases matching TRBD1. The CDR3 has 14 residues. V lost 5 bases and J lost 5; bases outside the gene matches: 5. Germline CDR1 is MNHEY and CDR2 is SMNVEV (reference sequence). DNA for the CDR3: TGTGCCAGCAGTCCCGGGACAGGGGGGCACGAGCAGTACTTC. Translation gives CASSPGTGGHEQYF.

This chain uses TRBV7-2 with TRBJ1-1; the D is unclear. The CDR3 loop spans 14 amino acids. V gave up 2 bases and J gave up 7 bases, with 14 bases separating them. From germline, CDR1 is SGHTA and CDR2 FQGNSA. The CDR3 sequence is CASSLIGAEYEAFF. CDR3 nucleotide sequence: TGTGCCAGCAGCTTAATTGGAGCGGAGTATGAAGCTTTCTTT.

This clone was seen once. The chain has TRBV11-2 and TRBJ2-7, with TRBD2 matching over 7 bases. V lost 5 bases, J lost 5 bases, and 12 bases stayed unmatched. The CDR3 length is 15 residues. CDR1 and CDR2 (germline): SGHAT, FQNNGV. The CDR3 sequence is CASSRRRELIHEQYF. The CDR3, as DNA: TGTGCCAGCAGCCGTCGGCGGGAGCTCATTCACGAGCAGTACTTC.

J is TRBJ2-7 and V is TRBV5-4; TRBD2 aligns across 12 bases. Germline loops: CDR1 SGHNT, CDR2 YYREEE (reference sequence). The CDR3 sequence is 14 residues long. The V gene end was trimmed by 3 bases and the J gene end by 3 bases; junction bases not matched to a gene: 1. Written as DNA, the CDR3 is TGTGCCAGCAGCTCGGGACTAGCGGGCTACGAGCAGTACTTC. Translated, it gives CASSSGLAGYEQYF.

This clone was counted once. CDR3 protein: CASKGTMDTPSGANVLTF. CDR3 bases: TGTGCCAGCAAGGGGACCATGGACACGCCATCTGGGGCCAACGTCCTGACTTTC. The V and J genes are TRBV25-1 and TRBJ2-6; the D gene could be TRBD1 or TRBD2 (5 bases each). V dropped 7 bases and J dropped 1 base, with 20 bases sitting between them. The CDR3 totals 18 residues. Germline V lookup: CDR1 MGHDK, CDR2 SYGVNS.

The rearrangement joins TRBV27 to TRBJ2-7, with TRBD2 as a possible D gene (6 bases). Trimming removed 6 bases from V and 0 bases from J, with 9 bases in between. Per the germline V gene, CDR1 is MNHEY and CDR2 is SMNVEV (reference sequence). The length of the CDR3 is 13 residues. In DNA, the CDR3 is TGTGCCAGCAGGGGGGAGGCCTCCTACGAGCAGTACTTC. Its protein is CASRGEASYEQYF.

V is TRBV30 and J is TRBJ1-6; D is possibly TRBD1 (6 bases). V was trimmed by 1 base and J by 0 bases, leaving 13 bases between them. This CDR3 has 17 amino acids. CDR1 GTSNPN and CDR2 SVGIG come from the germline V gene (reference sequence). Here the CDR3 DNA reads TGTGCCTGGAGTGCCCTTCGACAGGTCTCCTATAATTCACCCCTCCACTTT. Translating gives CAWSALRQVSYNSPLHF. The full variable domain, completed using reference TRBV30 and TRBJ1-6, is SQTIHQWPATLVQPVGSPLSLECTVEGTSNPNLYWYRQAAGRGLQLLFYSVGIGQISSEVPQNLSASRPQDRQFILSSKKLLLSDSGFYLCAWSALRQVSYNSPLHFGNGTRLTVT.

This chain joins TRBV7-9 and TRBJ1-4; D remains unclear. The germline CDR1 and CDR2 sequences are SEHNR and FQNEAQ (reference sequence). The CDR3 loop spans 12 amino acids. V lost 8 bases and J 7 bases, leaving 11 bases between the germline ends. For the CDR3, the DNA is TGTGCCAGCCGCCTTTCTCGTGAAAAACTGTTTTTT. It is translated as CASRLSREKLFF.

The chain combines TRBV4-1 with TRBJ1-6; a possible D gene is TRBD1 (6 bases). The CDR3 sequence is 16 residues long. Per the germline V gene, CDR1 is MGHRA and CDR2 is YSYEKL. Trimming removed 0 bases from V and 10 bases from J, with 16 bases in between. CDR3 residues: CASSQDRQGRGSPLHF. The CDR3 nucleotides are TGCGCCAGCAGCCAAGACCGTCAGGGGCGAGGATCACCCCTCCACTTT.

The chain recombines TRBV28 with TRBJ2-7; 10 nucleotides line up with TRBD2. The CDR3 spans 15 residues. Germline-derived CDR1 and CDR2 are MDHEN and SYDVKM. V was clipped by 7 bases and J by 7 bases; unmatched bases: 13. CDR3 sequence: CASTTGTSALGEQYF. CDR3 sequence (DNA): TGTGCCAGCACCACTGGGACTAGCGCCCTGGGGGAGCAGTACTTC.

J is TRBJ2-2 and V is TRBV7-9; D might be TRBD1 (5 bases). The CDR3 runs 16 residues. Germline CDR1 SEHNR, CDR2 FQNEAQ (reference sequence). Trimming removed 10 bases from V and 5 bases from J, with 23 bases in between. CDR3 nucleotides: TGTGCCATACAACCACTCGTACAGGAAATGACCGGGGAGCTGTTTTTT. This codes for CAIQPLVQEMTGELFF.

The V gene is TRBV9, the J gene TRBJ2-7, with D tentatively TRBD1 or TRBD2 (5 bases each). V was trimmed by 4 bases and J by 3 bases, leaving 14 bases between them. Germline CDR1 is SGDLS and CDR2 is YYNGEE. This CDR3 has 14 residues. The CDR3 spells CASSPGRASYEQYF. CDR3 sequence (DNA): TGTGCCAGCAGCCCAGGGCGGGCGAGCTACGAGCAGTACTTC.

In this sample, this clone turned up a few times. The gene calls are TRBV10-3 and TRBJ1-1; D remains ambiguous. V shed 0 bases and J shed 3 bases, with 5 bases lying between them. Germline-derived CDR1 and CDR2 are ENHRY and SYGVKD. CDR3 length: 13 amino acids. The CDR3 coding sequence is TGTGCCATCAGTGAGTCGAAGTACACTGAAGCTTTCTTT. The encoded protein is CAISESKYTEAFF.

CDR3 DNA sequence: TGTGCCAGCAGTTCGATACAGGGGGCGGTATCCTACGAGCAGTACTTC. Encoded protein: CASSSIQGAVSYEQYF. The genes are TRBV28 and TRBJ2-7; 9 nucleotides align to TRBD1. The CDR3 has 16 amino acids. The V gene end was trimmed by 4 bases and the J gene end by 1 base; junction bases not matched to a gene: 8. Germline V gene lookup returns CDR1 MDHEN and CDR2 SYDVKM.

The chain has TRBV5-5 and TRBJ2-3; D unresolved. The CDR3 runs to 14 residues. The germline V gene encodes CDR1 SGHKS and CDR2 YYEKEE (reference sequence). Trimming left V 6 bases short and J 1 base short, with 12 bases between. The CDR3 region has the DNA TGTGCCAGCATCCCCCCGTGGGGCACAGATACGCAGTATTTT. Translating it yields CASIPPWGTDTQYF.